The rows below give T cell receptor beta chains drawn from one sample of a study of beta chain features in type 1 diabetes. The assay was immunoSEQ multiplex PCR, and TCRdb's table has in-frame clones only and misses some. In the table there are 600,000 or so clones, about an eighth of which are singletons. Sequenced input: naive CD4+ T cells from blood. The source is a man between 18 and 35 years old with type 1 diabetes. The CDR3 runs from the conserved cysteine through the conserved F or W. D genes are given only for firm matches. Rows give clone size only sometimes, using once, few, many, or a class for an expanded clone.

D gene	clone size	V gene	J gene	CDR3 DNA	CDR3 protein
TRBD1	.	TRBV9	TRBJ2-3	TGTGCCAGCAGCGGACAGGGGGTCACAGATACGCAGTATTTT	CASSGQGVTDTQYF
.	few	TRBV6-5	TRBJ2-5	TGTGCCAGCTGGGGCGAAGTTGGCCAGTACTTC	CASWGEVGQYF
.	few	TRBV28	TRBJ2-7	TGTGCCAGCAGCCCCCGCTACGAGCAGTACTTC	CASSPRYEQYF
.	.	TRBV30	TRBJ2-3	TGTGCCTGGAGTACCGGGACTAGCACAGATACGCAGTATTTT	CAWSTGTSTDTQYF
.	many	TRBV7-9	TRBJ2-5	TGTGCCAGCAGCTCCGGGTGGGAGACCCAGTACTTC	CASSSGWETQYF
.	few	TRBV29-1	TRBJ2-3	TGCAGCGTTGGGAGTGTGGGGGGAGGCACAGATACGCAGTATTTT	CSVGSVGGGTDTQYF
TRBD2	.	TRBV4-1	TRBJ2-1	TGCGCCAGCAGCCGCGGGGCTAGCGGGACGGGTTACAATGAGCAGTTCTTC	CASSRGASGTGYNEQFF
TRBD2	.	TRBV4-2	TRBJ2-1	TGTGCCAGCAGCCAAGCAGGGACGGGGGGGACCAATGAGCAGTTCTTC	CASSQAGTGGTNEQFF
.	.	TRBV5-4	TRBJ1-1	TGTGCCAGCACCTTTGCCCAGGGAGGGGACACTGAAGCTTTCTTT	CASTFAQGGDTEAFF
TRBD1	few	TRBV5-1	TRBJ2-1	TGCGCCAGCAGCTCGGGACAGCTCTCCTACAATGAGCAGTTCTTC	CASSSGQLSYNEQFF
TRBD2	.	TRBV14	TRBJ2-4	TGTGCCAGCAGCCAAGTGGGTATTAGCGGGGATCACATTCAGTACTTC	CASSQVGISGDHIQYF
.	.	TRBV2	TRBJ1-2	TGTGCCAGCAGTGAAGCGCTTGGCGGCTCTAACTATGGCTACACCTTC	CASSEALGGSNYGYTF
.	.	TRBV30	TRBJ2-1	TGTGCCTGGAGTGCGGGCCACTCTCAGTTCTTC	CAWSAGHSQFF
.	.	TRBV7-7	TRBJ2-5	TGTGCTAGCAGCTTTTCGGTCGGCAACCAAGAGACCCAGTACTTC	CASSFSVGNQETQYF
.	few	TRBV10-3	TRBJ2-1	TGTGCCATCAGTGAGTCGAACGGATACAATGAGCAGTTCTTC	CAISESNGYNEQFF
.	.	TRBV6-5	TRBJ1-1	TGTGCCAGCAGTTACTCCTACAGGAACACTGAAGCTTTCTTT	CASSYSYRNTEAFF
TRBD1	.	TRBV11-1	TRBJ1-2	TGTGCCAGCAGCTTCACACAGGGGGCGATGGGCTACACCTTC	CASSFTQGAMGYTF
.	few	TRBV30	TRBJ1-3	TGTGCCTGCTCACCTAACGGAAACACCATATATTTT	CACSPNGNTIYF
.	.	TRBV7-2	TRBJ1-2	TGTGCCAGCAGCTTTAGGGCTGACGGCAGCTATGGCTACACCTTC	CASSFRADGSYGYTF
.	.	TRBV30	TRBJ2-3	TGTGCCTGGGAGAGGGACCTAGAGGGAGATACGCAGTATTTT	CAWERDLEGDTQYF
.	few	TRBV6-6	TRBJ2-7	TGTGCCATTGGTCACGAGCAGTACTTC	CAIGHEQYF
TRBD1	few	TRBV5-4	TRBJ2-3	TGTGCCAGCAGCTTAGACAGGGGAACAGATACGCAGTATTTT	CASSLDRGTDTQYF
.	few	TRBV9	TRBJ1-3	TGTGCCAGCAGCGCTACTGGTAGCTCTGGAAACACCATATATTTT	CASSATGSSGNTIYF
.	.	TRBV6-5	TRBJ1-2	TGTGCCAGCAGTTACGGACCCCTGACAGGTCCGAGTTACACCTTC	CASSYGPLTGPSYTF
.	few	TRBV5-4	TRBJ1-5	TGTGCCAGCAGCTCACAAGGCGGCCCCCAGCATTTT	CASSSQGGPQHF
TRBD1	.	TRBV7-2	TRBJ2-6	TGTGCCAGCAGCTTGACAGGGGTACCTGGGGCCAACGTCCTGACTTTC	CASSLTGVPGANVLTF
.	.	TRBV15	TRBJ1-4	TGTGCCACCAGTAAAAATGAAAAACTGTTTTTT	CATSKNEKLFF
.	.	TRBV28	TRBJ1-2	TGTGCCAGCAGGTCCCAGGACCTCTATGGCTACACCTTC	CASRSQDLYGYTF
.	many	TRBV14	TRBJ2-6	TGTGCCAGCAGCCCTGGGGCCAACGTCCTGACTTTC	CASSPGANVLTF
.	.	TRBV5-4	TRBJ2-1	TGTGCCAGCAGCTTCGGTGGAGGACTTACCAGCAATGAGCAGTTCTTC	CASSFGGGLTSNEQFF
TRBD1	few	TRBV30	TRBJ2-2	TGTGCCTGGGACAGGGTGAACACCGGGGAGCTGTTTTTT	CAWDRVNTGELFF
.	.	TRBV4-2	TRBJ2-3	TGTGCCAGCAGCCAAGAGAGGGGCGGGGGCCACACAGATGCGCAGTATTTT	CASSQERGGGHTDAQYF
.	once	TRBV27	TRBJ1-4	TGTGCCAGCAGGAGCCGAGAAAAACTGTTTTTT	CASRSREKLFF
.	.	TRBV19	TRBJ2-4	TGTGCCAGTAGTACTCGGGCCCCTGGGAACATTCAGTACTTC	CASSTRAPGNIQYF
.	.	TRBV6-5	TRBJ2-5	TGTGCCAGCAGTAGCCCCCCAGGGGATCAAGAGACCCAGTACTTC	CASSSPPGDQETQYF
TRBD2	few	TRBV9	TRBJ2-2	TGTGCCAGCAGCGAGACCCCCGGGGGGTTTGTACCCGGGGAGCTGTTTTTT	CASSETPGGFVPGELFF
.	few	TRBV10-3	TRBJ2-2	TGTGCCATCAGTGAAAGGGGGTTCTCGAACACCGGGGAGCTGTTTTTT	CAISERGFSNTGELFF
.	few	TRBV29-1	TRBJ2-6	TGCAGCGTTGTTTCTGGGGCCAACGTCCTGACTTTC	CSVVSGANVLTF
.	.	TRBV19	TRBJ2-6	TGTGCCACCAAGGTGACCTTCTCTGGGGCCAACGTCCTGACTTTC	CATKVTFSGANVLTF
TRBD1	few	TRBV18	TRBJ1-2	TGTGCCAGCTCACCCTTGGGACAGGACAACTATGGCTACACCTTC	CASSPLGQDNYGYTF
.	.	TRBV5-1	TRBJ2-5	TGCGCCAGCAGCTTTTCGGGACCTGAGGAGGGGACCCAGTACTTC	CASSFSGPEEGTQYF
.	.	TRBV30	TRBJ1-5	TGTGCCTGGAGTCCCGGGGGCGTCCAGCCCCAGCATTTT	CAWSPGGVQPQHF
.	.	TRBV14	TRBJ2-5	TGTGCCAGCAGCCAAGCCATGAGCACGGGAAGCGGGCCACTATTCCAAGAGACCCAGTACTTC	CASSQAMSTGSGPLFQETQYF
.	.	TRBV13	TRBJ2-7	TGTGCCAGCAGCTTAGGAAAGGGACAAAGCTACGAGCAGTACTTC	CASSLGKGQSYEQYF
.	.	TRBV18	TRBJ1-3	TGTGCCAGCTCACCGAAGCTACAGCCTAGTCACCTTAACTCTGGAAACACCATATATTTT	CASSPKLQPSHLNSGNTIYF
.	few	TRBV5-6	TRBJ1-1	TGTGCCAGCAGCTTGGTCGCGCAGGGAGAAGCTGAAGCTTTCTTT	CASSLVAQGEAEAFF
.	.	TRBV13	TRBJ1-1	TGTGCCAGCAGCCTCGACAGAGGATCCACTGAAGCTTTCTTT	CASSLDRGSTEAFF
TRBD1	few	TRBV9	TRBJ1-2	TGTGCCAGCAGCGTCGGGACAGATCACTATGGCTACACCTTC	CASSVGTDHYGYTF